This T cell receptor (beta chain) was identified in a study of blood T cell repertoires in COVID-19. Study at large: Sample material is recorded as cDNA or gDNA derived from T cells, B-cell-depleted T cells, or PBMCs.

After removal of 6 bases from V and 3 bases from J, the junction contained 7 bases not matched to a gene. This CDR3 comprises 15 residues. Per germline, CDR1 MNHEY and CDR2 SMNVEV (reference sequence). In the authors' methods: Cell counts per sample came from amplifying reference gene primers. The repertoire was sequenced with immunoSEQ multiplex PCR; TCRdb's copy has only in-frame clones and lacks some. V and J calls and clone size come straight from that table; D and trimming were deduced from the DNA. The table has around 190,000 clones, 80% to 90% seen once. This receptor was taken from a woman aged 80 or older with acute or convalescent COVID-19. The rearrangement uses TRBV27 and TRBJ2-7, with 11 bases aligning to TRBD1. The specimen was peripheral blood. CDR3 residues: CASRSGGTGGYEQYF. CDR3 DNA: TGTGCCAGCAGATCTGGGGGGACAGGGGGCTACGAGCAGTACTTC.